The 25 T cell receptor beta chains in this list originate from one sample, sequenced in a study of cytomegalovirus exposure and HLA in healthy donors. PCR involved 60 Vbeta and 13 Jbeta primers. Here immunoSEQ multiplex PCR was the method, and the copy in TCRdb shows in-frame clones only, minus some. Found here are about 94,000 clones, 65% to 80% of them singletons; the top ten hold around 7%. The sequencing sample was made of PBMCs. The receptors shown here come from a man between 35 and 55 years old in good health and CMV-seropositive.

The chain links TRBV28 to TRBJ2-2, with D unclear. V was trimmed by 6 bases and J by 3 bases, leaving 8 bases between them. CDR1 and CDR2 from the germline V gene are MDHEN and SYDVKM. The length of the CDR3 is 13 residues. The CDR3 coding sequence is TGTGCCAGCAGCGGCGGCGACACCGGGGAGCTGTTTTTT. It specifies CASSGGDTGELFF. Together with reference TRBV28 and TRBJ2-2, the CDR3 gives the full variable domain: DVKVTQSSRYLVKRTGEKVFLECVQDMDHENMFWYRQDPGLGLRLIYFSYDVKMKEKGDIPEGYSVSREKKERFSLILESASTNQTSMYLCASSGGDTGELFFGEGSRLTVL.

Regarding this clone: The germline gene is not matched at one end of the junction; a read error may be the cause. The CDR3 coding sequence is TGTGCTAGCAGCTCCCTACAGGGGACTGAAGCTTTCTTT. Translation gives CASSSLQGTEAFF. The V gene is TRBV7-7, the J gene TRBJ1-1; the match to TRBD1 covers 7 bases. The CDR3 contains 13 residues. Germline assignment: CDR1 SSHAT and CDR2 FNYEAQ (reference sequence).

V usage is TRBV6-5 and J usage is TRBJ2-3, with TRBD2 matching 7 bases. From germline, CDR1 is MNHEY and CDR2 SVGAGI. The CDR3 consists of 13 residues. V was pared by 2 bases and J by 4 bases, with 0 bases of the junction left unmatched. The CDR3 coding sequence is TGTGCCAGCAGTTACGGGGGGGCAGATACGCAGTATTTT. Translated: CASSYGGADTQYF.

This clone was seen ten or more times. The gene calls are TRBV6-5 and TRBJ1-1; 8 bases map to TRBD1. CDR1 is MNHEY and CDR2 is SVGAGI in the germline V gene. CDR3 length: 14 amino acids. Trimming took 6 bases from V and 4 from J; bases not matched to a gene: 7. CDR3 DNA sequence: TGTGCCAGCAGCCCCAGGACAGGGAGCACTGAAGCTTTCTTT. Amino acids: CASSPRTGSTEAFF.

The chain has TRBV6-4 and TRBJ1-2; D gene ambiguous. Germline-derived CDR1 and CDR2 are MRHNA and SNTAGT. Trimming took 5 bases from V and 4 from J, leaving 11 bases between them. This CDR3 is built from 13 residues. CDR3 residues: CASSSEAGYGYTF. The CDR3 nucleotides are TGTGCCAGCAGTTCGGAGGCAGGCTATGGCTACACCTTC.

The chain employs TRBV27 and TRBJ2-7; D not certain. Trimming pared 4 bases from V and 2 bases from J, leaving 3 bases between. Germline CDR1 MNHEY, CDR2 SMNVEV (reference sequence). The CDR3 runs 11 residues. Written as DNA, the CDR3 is TGTGCCAGCAGTTCGGCCTACGAGCAGTACTTC. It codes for CASSSAYEQYF.

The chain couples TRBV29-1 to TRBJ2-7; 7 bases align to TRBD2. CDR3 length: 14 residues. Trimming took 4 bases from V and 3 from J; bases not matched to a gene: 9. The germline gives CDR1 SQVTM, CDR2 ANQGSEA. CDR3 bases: TGCAGCGTTGCCTCGCCTAGCGGCTACTACGAGCAGTACTTC. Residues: CSVASPSGYYEQYF.

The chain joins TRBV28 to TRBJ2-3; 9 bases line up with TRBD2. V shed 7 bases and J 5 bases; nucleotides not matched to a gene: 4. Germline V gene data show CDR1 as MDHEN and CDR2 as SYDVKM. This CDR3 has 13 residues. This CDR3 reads CASTAGGEDTQYF. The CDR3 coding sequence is TGTGCCAGCACAGCGGGAGGCGAAGATACGCAGTATTTT.

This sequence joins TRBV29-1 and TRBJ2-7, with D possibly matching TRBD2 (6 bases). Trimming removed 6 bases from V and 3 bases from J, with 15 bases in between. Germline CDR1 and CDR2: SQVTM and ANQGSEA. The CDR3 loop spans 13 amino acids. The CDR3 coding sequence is TGCAGCGTCGAGGACGAGGGACTCTACGAGCAGTACTTC. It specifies CSVEDEGLYEQYF.

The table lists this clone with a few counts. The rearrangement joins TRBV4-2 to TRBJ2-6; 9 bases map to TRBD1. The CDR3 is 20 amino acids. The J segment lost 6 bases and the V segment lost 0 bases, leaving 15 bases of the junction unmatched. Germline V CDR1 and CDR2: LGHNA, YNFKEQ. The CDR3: CASSQESGTGYGRVANVLTF. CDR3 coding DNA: TGTGCCAGCAGCCAAGAATCGGGGACAGGGTACGGTCGGGTGGCCAACGTCCTGACTTTC.

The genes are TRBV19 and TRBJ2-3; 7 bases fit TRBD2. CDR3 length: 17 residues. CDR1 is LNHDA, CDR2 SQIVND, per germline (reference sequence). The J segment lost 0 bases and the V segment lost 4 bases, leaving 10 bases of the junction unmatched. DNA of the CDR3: TGTGCCAGTAGTACCCTACTAGCGCCTACTAGCACAGATACGCAGTATTTT. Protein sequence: CASSTLLAPTSTDTQYF.

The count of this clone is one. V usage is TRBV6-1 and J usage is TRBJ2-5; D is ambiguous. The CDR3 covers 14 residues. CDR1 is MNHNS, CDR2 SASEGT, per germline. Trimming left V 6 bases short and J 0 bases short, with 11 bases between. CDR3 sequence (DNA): TGTGCCAGCAGGATCCCAGCGCACCAAGAGACCCAGTACTTC. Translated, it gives CASRIPAHQETQYF.

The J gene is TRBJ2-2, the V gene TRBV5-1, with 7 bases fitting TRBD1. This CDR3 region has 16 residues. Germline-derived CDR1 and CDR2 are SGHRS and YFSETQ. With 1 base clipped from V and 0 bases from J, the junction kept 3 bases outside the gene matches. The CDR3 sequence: CASSLYGTANTGELFF. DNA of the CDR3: TGCGCCAGCAGCTTGTATGGGACAGCGAACACCGGGGAGCTGTTTTTT.

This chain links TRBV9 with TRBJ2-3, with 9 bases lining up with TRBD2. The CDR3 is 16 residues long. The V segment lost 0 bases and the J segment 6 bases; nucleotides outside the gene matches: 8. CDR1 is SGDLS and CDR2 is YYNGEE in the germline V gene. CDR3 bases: TGTGCCAGCAGCGTAGAGGCTAGCGGGGTCACCGATACGCAGTATTTT. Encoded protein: CASSVEASGVTDTQYF.

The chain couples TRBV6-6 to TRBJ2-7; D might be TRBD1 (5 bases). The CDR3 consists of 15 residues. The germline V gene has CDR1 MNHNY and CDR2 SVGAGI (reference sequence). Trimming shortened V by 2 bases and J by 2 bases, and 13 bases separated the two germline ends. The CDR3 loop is CASSYLGHSPYEQYF. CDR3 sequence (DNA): TGTGCCAGCAGTTACCTGGGGCATTCTCCCTACGAGCAGTACTTC.

The CDR3 nucleotides are TGTGCCAGCGTTCTAGCGGGGGGGAACACAGATACGCAGTATTTT. Encoded protein: CASVLAGGNTDTQYF. The chain combines TRBV5-4 with TRBJ2-3; 12 positions agree with TRBD2. The germline V gene encodes CDR1 SGHNT and CDR2 YYREEE (reference sequence). V gave up 7 bases and J gave up 2 bases; unmatched junction bases: 5. This CDR3 spans 15 amino acids.

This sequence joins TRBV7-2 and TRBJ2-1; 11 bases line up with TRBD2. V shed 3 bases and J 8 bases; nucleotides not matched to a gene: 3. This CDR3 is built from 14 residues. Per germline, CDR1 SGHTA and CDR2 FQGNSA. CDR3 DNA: TGTGCCAGCAGCTTCGAACTAGCGGGAGATGAGCAGTTCTTC. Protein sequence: CASSFELAGDEQFF.

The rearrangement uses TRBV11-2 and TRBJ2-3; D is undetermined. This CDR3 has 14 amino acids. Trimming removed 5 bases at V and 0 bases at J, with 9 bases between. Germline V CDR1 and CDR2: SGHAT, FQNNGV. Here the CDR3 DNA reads TGTGCCAGCAGCACGCCCGGGAGCACAGATACGCAGTATTTT. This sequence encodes CASSTPGSTDTQYF.

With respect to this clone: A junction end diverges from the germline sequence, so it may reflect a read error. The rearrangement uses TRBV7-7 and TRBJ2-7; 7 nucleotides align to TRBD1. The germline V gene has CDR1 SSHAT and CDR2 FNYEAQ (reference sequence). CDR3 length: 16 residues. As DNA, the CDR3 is TGTGCTAGCAGTCTACTCACAGGGGAAGGGGTGTATGAGCAGTACTTC. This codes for CASSLLTGEGVYEQYF.

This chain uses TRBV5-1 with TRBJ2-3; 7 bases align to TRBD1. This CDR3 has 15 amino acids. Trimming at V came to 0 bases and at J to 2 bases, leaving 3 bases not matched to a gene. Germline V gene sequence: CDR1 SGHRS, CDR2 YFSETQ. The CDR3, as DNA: TGCGCCAGCAGCTTGGAAGGGACAGTCACAGATACGCAGTATTTT. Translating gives CASSLEGTVTDTQYF.

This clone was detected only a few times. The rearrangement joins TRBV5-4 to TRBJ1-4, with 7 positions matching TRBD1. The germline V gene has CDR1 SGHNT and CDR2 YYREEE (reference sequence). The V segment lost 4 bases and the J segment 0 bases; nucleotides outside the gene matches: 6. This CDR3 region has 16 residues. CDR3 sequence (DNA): TGTGCCAGCAGCCCTGGACAGGATGCAACTAATGAAAAACTGTTTTTT. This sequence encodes CASSPGQDATNEKLFF.

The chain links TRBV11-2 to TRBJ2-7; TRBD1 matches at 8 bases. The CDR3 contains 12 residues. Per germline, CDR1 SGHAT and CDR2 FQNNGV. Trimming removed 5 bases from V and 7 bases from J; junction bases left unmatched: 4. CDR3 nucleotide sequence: TGTGCCAGCAGCCATACAGGGGGGGAGCAGTACTTC. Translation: CASSHTGGEQYF.

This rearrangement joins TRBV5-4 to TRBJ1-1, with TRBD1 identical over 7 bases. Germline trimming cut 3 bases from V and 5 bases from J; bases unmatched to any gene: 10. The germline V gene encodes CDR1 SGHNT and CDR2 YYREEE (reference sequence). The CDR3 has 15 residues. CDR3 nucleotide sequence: TGTGCCAGCAGCTCACCAAACAGGGGAGAGACTGAAGCTTTCTTT. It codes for CASSSPNRGETEAFF.

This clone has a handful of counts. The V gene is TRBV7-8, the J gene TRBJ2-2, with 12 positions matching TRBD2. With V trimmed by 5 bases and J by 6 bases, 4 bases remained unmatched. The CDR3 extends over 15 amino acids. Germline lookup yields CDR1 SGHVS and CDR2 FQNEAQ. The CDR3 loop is CASSKLAGGAGELFF. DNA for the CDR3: TGTGCCAGCAGCAAACTAGCGGGAGGTGCCGGGGAGCTGTTTTTT.

CDR3 DNA: TGCAGCGTTTCGTACAGGGTGGGGGCCAACGTCCTGACTTTC. Translation: CSVSYRVGANVLTF. The rearrangement joins TRBV29-1 to TRBJ2-6, with a weak D call TRBD1 (6 bases). Germline CDR1 SQVTM, CDR2 ANQGSEA. CDR3 length: 14 amino acids. With 5 bases removed from V and 4 bases from J, the gap between germline ends came to 12 bases.